These 21 T cell receptor beta chains share one sample of origin, sequenced in a study of blood T cell repertoires in COVID-19. The protocol was immunoSEQ multiplex PCR, while the TCRdb copy is restricted to in-frame clones and leaves out a portion. This sample carries 120,000 to 150,000 clones, 84% of them seen once, and the ten largest clones take more than 5%. Input material: PBMCs or T cells enriched from blood (not recorded which). These receptors were taken from a woman aged 50 to 60 who had been exposed to COVID-19.

J is TRBJ1-2 and V is TRBV30; 9 positions match TRBD1. The CDR3 runs to 14 residues. The germline gives CDR1 GTSNPN, CDR2 SVGIG (reference sequence). V was pared by 5 bases and J by 0 bases, with 4 bases of the junction left unmatched. The chain's CDR3 is CAWHRDRANYGYTF. In DNA, the CDR3 is TGTGCCTGGCACCGGGACAGGGCTAACTATGGCTACACCTTC.

V gene TRBV29-1 combines with J gene TRBJ2-5; TRBD1 aligns across 7 bases. CDR1 is SQVTM and CDR2 is ANQGSEA in the germline V gene. The CDR3 has 15 amino acids. V lost 7 bases and J lost 2; bases outside the gene matches: 13. CDR3 sequence (DNA): TGCAGCGCCATAACGGTACCGGGACAGCAAGAGACCCAGTACTTC. Protein sequence: CSAITVPGQQETQYF.

This rearrangement joins TRBV5-1 to TRBJ2-5; D is possibly TRBD2 (6 bases). Trimming stripped 5 bases from V and 0 bases from J, with 14 bases between. Per the germline V gene, CDR1 is SGHRS and CDR2 is YFSETQ. The CDR3 has 15 residues. CDR3 sequence (DNA): TGCGCCAGCAGTACGGGTAGCGGAGACCAAGAGACCCAGTACTTC. Translated, it gives CASSTGSGDQETQYF.

The rearrangement uses TRBV19 and TRBJ2-3; tentatively, D is TRBD2 (6 bases). The CDR3 contains 14 residues. The germline V and J ends were trimmed by 7 bases and 3 bases, with 14 bases remaining between them. Germline CDR1 reads LNHDA; CDR2 reads SQIVND (reference sequence). In DNA form, the CDR3 reads TGTGCCAGTACCCGAGGGAGGACTACAGATACGCAGTATTTT. Its translation is CASTRGRTTDTQYF.

This chain uses TRBV7-9 with TRBJ1-3; 8 bases agree with TRBD1. V was clipped by 5 bases and J by 4 bases; unmatched bases: 10. Germline V gene lookup returns CDR1 SEHNR and CDR2 FQNEAQ (reference sequence). The CDR3 has 16 amino acids. CDR3 bases: TGTGCCAGCAGCCCCTCCGGGACAGGAGGAGGAAACACCATATATTTT. As protein: CASSPSGTGGGNTIYF.

The chain links TRBV29-1 to TRBJ1-2; D perhaps matches TRBD1 (6 bases). The CDR3 is 13 residues long. Germline CDR1 reads SQVTM; CDR2 reads ANQGSEA. Trimming removed 7 bases at V and 1 base at J, with 13 bases between. Here the CDR3 DNA reads TGCAGCGCTCGGGACACCTATAACTATGGCTACACCTTC. Its translation is CSARDTYNYGYTF.

This clone was detected once. The chain couples TRBV5-4 to TRBJ2-3, with 9 positions matching TRBD2. The V gene's germline CDR1 is SGHNT and CDR2 YYREEE (reference sequence). The CDR3 length is 16 residues. The ends lost 1 base at V and 0 bases at J; junction bases unmatched: 3. The CDR3 sequence is CASSLRLAGSTDTQYF. The CDR3, as DNA: TGTGCCAGCAGCTTGCGGCTAGCGGGAAGCACAGATACGCAGTATTTT.

CDR3 protein: CASSLSAEQGETQYF. The DNA of the CDR3 is TGTGCCAGCAGCCTCTCGGCCGAACAGGGGGAGACCCAGTACTTC. This sequence joins TRBV7-2 and TRBJ2-5, with 7 bases identical to TRBD1. Germline CDR1 is SGHTA and CDR2 is FQGNSA. CDR3 length: 15 residues. V dropped 5 bases and J dropped 5; count of bases not matched to a gene: 11.

This rearrangement joins TRBV2 to TRBJ1-6; D unresolved. CDR3 length equals 10 residues. V was clipped by 2 bases and J by 13 bases, with 3 bases between them. The germline V gene has CDR1 SNHLY and CDR2 FYNNEI. CDR3 amino acids: CASSELPLHF. In DNA form, the CDR3 reads TGTGCCAGCAGTGAACTCCCCCTCCACTTT.

This clone was seen only once. This chain links TRBV7-9 with TRBJ2-3; the match to TRBD2 covers 7 bases. Germline lookup yields CDR1 SEHNR and CDR2 FQNEAQ (reference sequence). There are 17 residues in the CDR3. The V segment lost 0 bases and the J segment 0 bases; nucleotides outside the gene matches: 6. The CDR3 sequence: CASSLASSGSSTDTQYF. CDR3 bases: TGTGCCAGCAGCTTAGCGTCTAGCGGCTCTAGCACAGATACGCAGTATTTT. Using reference TRBV7-9 and TRBJ2-3 for the parts outside the CDR3, the full variable domain is DTGVSQNPRHKITKRGQNVTFRCDPISEHNRLYWYRQTLGQGPEFLTYFQNEAQLEKSRLLSDRFSAERPKGSFSTLEIQRTEQGDSAMYLCASSLASSGSSTDTQYFGPGTRLTVL.

This CDR3 reads CASRGTDLNTGELFF. CDR3 nucleotides: TGTGCCAGCCGCGGGACAGACCTGAACACCGGGGAGCTGTTTTTT. This rearrangement joins TRBV9 to TRBJ2-2; possible D gene TRBD1, 7 bases. This CDR3 spans 15 amino acids. Trimming took 7 bases from V and 1 from J, leaving 14 bases between them. CDR1 and CDR2 from the germline V gene are SGDLS and YYNGEE. The full variable domain, its missing parts supplied by reference TRBV9 and TRBJ2-2, is DSGVTQTPKHLITATGQRVTLRCSPRSGDLSVYWYQQSLDQGLQFLIQYYNGEERAKGNILERFSAQQFPDLHSELNLSSLELGDSALYFCASRGTDLNTGELFFGEGSRLTVL.

The chain employs TRBV7-2 and TRBJ2-3, with D possibly matching TRBD1 (6 bases). V lost 4 bases and J 2 bases, leaving 10 bases between the germline ends. Per the germline V gene, CDR1 is SGHTA and CDR2 is FQGNSA. CDR3 length equals 14 residues. The CDR3, as DNA: TGTGCCAGCAGCTCACAGGGTTCCACAGATACGCAGTATTTT. Amino acids: CASSSQGSTDTQYF.

The chain couples TRBV27 to TRBJ1-5; D not certain. Germline V gene sequence: CDR1 MNHEY, CDR2 SMNVEV (reference sequence). CDR3 length equals 13 residues. Trimming pared 5 bases from V and 3 bases from J, leaving 8 bases between. The CDR3 loop reads CASSDTYNQPQHF. The CDR3 DNA is TGTGCCAGCAGTGACACTTACAATCAGCCCCAGCATTTT.

The V gene is TRBV6-5, the J gene TRBJ1-1; 7 bases line up with TRBD1. Germline assignment: CDR1 MNHEY and CDR2 SVGAGI. The J segment lost 3 bases and the V segment lost 0 bases, leaving 7 bases of the junction unmatched. The CDR3 length is 16 residues. The CDR3 sequence: CASSYSLTGIDTEAFF. As DNA, the CDR3 is TGTGCCAGCAGTTACTCCCTGACAGGGATAGACACTGAAGCTTTCTTT.

The CDR3 DNA follows: TGTGCCAGTAGTACCCGACAGGGGATGAACACTGAAGCTTTCTTT. Protein product: CASSTRQGMNTEAFF. The chain carries TRBV19 and TRBJ1-1; 8 bases fit TRBD1. The germline gives CDR1 LNHDA, CDR2 SQIVND (reference sequence). The trim removed 4 bases at V and 0 bases at J, leaving 4 bases unmatched. CDR3 length: 15 amino acids.

The CDR3 DNA sequence: TGTGCCACCCGACGGGACAGACTTTACAATGAGCAGTTCTTC. Translation gives CATRRDRLYNEQFF. The gene calls are TRBV19 and TRBJ2-1, with 7 bases identical to TRBD1. The ends lost 10 bases at V and 4 bases at J; junction bases unmatched: 10. The V gene's germline CDR1 is LNHDA and CDR2 SQIVND (reference sequence). The CDR3 is 14 residues long. The whole variable domain, filled in from reference TRBV19 and TRBJ2-1, reads DGGITQSPKYLFRKEGQNVTLSCEQNLNHDAMYWYRQDPGQGLRLIYYSQIVNDFQKGDIAEGYSVSREKKESFPLTVTSAQKNPTAFYLCATRRDRLYNEQFFGPGTRLTVL.

The rearrangement joins TRBV5-1 to TRBJ2-2; D might be TRBD1 (5 bases). Germline assignment: CDR1 SGHRS and CDR2 YFSETQ. CDR3 length: 16 residues. The V and J ends lost 3 bases and 5 bases respectively, with 17 bases between them. CDR3 nucleotide sequence: TGCGCCAGCAGCTCGCATGGATCAGGGTTGACCGGGGAGCTGTTTTTT. Its protein is CASSSHGSGLTGELFF.

V and J are TRBV12-3 or TRBV12-4 and TRBJ1-1; a weak D match, TRBD1 (5 bases). The CDR3 extends over 13 amino acids. V was pared by 5 bases and J by 2 bases, with 9 bases between. The CDR3 sequence is CASSLDSNTEAFF. As DNA, the CDR3 is TGTGCCAGCAGTCTCGACAGCAACACTGAAGCTTTCTTT.

The chain has TRBV27 and TRBJ2-5; D may be TRBD2 (5 bases). The germline V and J ends were trimmed by 4 bases and 5 bases, with 14 bases remaining between them. The germline V gene has CDR1 MNHEY and CDR2 SMNVEV (reference sequence). The CDR3 runs to 14 residues. The CDR3 region has the DNA TGTGCCAGCAGTTCCATGGCCCAGCGGGAGACCCAGTACTTC. This gives the protein CASSSMAQRETQYF.

As regards this clone: One end of the junction fails to match germline, which may point to a read error. The V and J genes are TRBV10-3 and TRBJ1-5; no clear D gene. CDR3 size: 12 residues. Germline V gives CDR1 ENHRY, CDR2 SYGVKD. In DNA, the CDR3 is TGTGCCATCAACCACGTGGGCACCCTAAGGTATTTT. Protein sequence: CAINHVGTLRYF.

The chain employs TRBV18 and TRBJ2-2; 7 bases map to TRBD2. The ends lost 3 bases at V and 3 bases at J; junction bases unmatched: 4. Germline V gene lookup returns CDR1 KGHSH and CDR2 LQKENI. This CDR3 region has 15 residues. CDR3 in DNA: TGTGCCAGCTCACCGCTCGGGGGGTACACCGGGGAGCTGTTTTTT. It specifies CASSPLGGYTGELFF.